The 28 T cell receptor beta chains in this list originate from one sample, sequenced in a study of T cells after yellow fever vaccination. Using its own MiXCR run on the 5' RACE reads, TCRdb lists one record per CDR3 protein. The sample records 78,000 or so distinct CDR3 sequences, around 7.8% being singletons. This sample comprised CD8+ T cells sorted from PBMCs, obtained about 10 days after the first yellow fever vaccination. The receptors derive from a man aged 18 to 29 who received the YFV17D yellow fever vaccine.

This clonotype was seen ten or more times. The chain uses TRBV5-1 and TRBJ2-1; 7 bases fit TRBD1. Trimming took 5 bases from V and 3 from J; bases not matched to a gene: 2. Germline V lookup: CDR1 SGHRS, CDR2 YFSETQ. The CDR3 covers 13 residues. CDR3 residues: CASRPGGYNEQFF. For the CDR3, the DNA is TGCGCCAGCAGACCAGGGGGCTACAATGAGCAGTTCTTC. The full variable domain, completed using reference TRBV5-1 and TRBJ2-1, is KAGVTQTPRYLIKTRGQQVTLSCSPISGHRSVSWYQQTPGQGLQFLFEYFSETQRNKGNFPGRFSGRQFSNSRSEMNVSTLELGDSALYLCASRPGGYNEQFFGPGTRLTVL.

The chain links TRBV14 to TRBJ2-7, with 11 bases fitting TRBD1. CDR1 and CDR2 from the germline V gene are SGHDN and FVKESK. The length of the CDR3 is 17 residues. The ends lost 4 bases at V and 0 bases at J; junction bases unmatched: 8. CDR3 DNA: TGTGCCAGCAGCCGGGGAGGTGGGACAGGGGGCTCCTACGAGCAGTACGTC. Translation: CASSRGGGTGGSYEQYV.

This clonotype was counted ten times or more. The chain couples TRBV7-9 to TRBJ2-5; 7 nucleotides align to TRBD2. The germline CDR1 and CDR2 sequences are SEHNR and FQNEAQ (reference sequence). V gave up 5 bases and J gave up 5 bases; unmatched junction bases: 2. The CDR3 contains 12 residues. DNA for the CDR3: TGTGCCAGCAGCGGGAGGGAGGAGACCCAGTACTTC. It translates to CASSGREETQYF.

Turning to this clonotype: This may be a read error, as it is one base from a much larger clone. The chain employs TRBV4-1 and TRBJ2-1; D is perhaps TRBD2 (7 bases). The CDR3 sequence is 15 residues long. V shed 4 bases and J shed 7 bases, with 17 bases lying between them. Germline loops: CDR1 MGHRA, CDR2 YSYEKL. Here the CDR3 reads CASSLGGGARNEQFF. The CDR3 nucleotides are TGCGCCAGCAGCCTAGGAGGGGGGGCAAGGAATGAGCAGTTCTTC.

This clonotype was recorded a few times. The chain carries TRBV4-1 and TRBJ2-3; D ambiguous. The CDR3 is made up of 17 amino acids. The germline V gene encodes CDR1 MGHRA and CDR2 YSYEKL. The V gene lost 4 bases and the J gene lost 0 bases, with 17 bases spanning the gap. The CDR3: CASSPTSTGHSTDTQYF. In DNA, the CDR3 is TGCGCCAGCAGCCCCACCTCAACGGGCCATAGCACAGATACGCAGTATTTT.

The chain recombines TRBV19 with TRBJ2-1, with TRBD1 identical over 7 bases. The V segment lost 6 bases and the J segment 6 bases; nucleotides outside the gene matches: 8. This CDR3 has 14 residues. Germline lookup yields CDR1 LNHDA and CDR2 SQIVND (reference sequence). The CDR3, as DNA: TGTGCCAGTAGCCCTACAGGGGCCGGCAATGAGCAGTTCTTC. It codes for CASSPTGAGNEQFF.

This clonotype was observed a handful of times. The chain combines TRBV4-3 with TRBJ2-7; 8 nucleotides align to TRBD1. V trimming: 4 bases; J trimming: 2 bases; junction bases outside the gene matches: 10. The CDR3 sequence is 16 residues long. Germline V gives CDR1 LGHNA, CDR2 YSLEER. The CDR3 coding sequence is TGCGCCAGCAGCCTCCGACAGGGGAGAATCCCCTACGAGCAGTACGTC. Residues: CASSLRQGRIPYEQYV.

This clonotype was found many times. The J gene is TRBJ2-2, the V gene TRBV12-3 or TRBV12-4; D might be TRBD2 (5 bases). V was pared by 2 bases and J by 0 bases, with 13 bases between. There are 17 residues in the CDR3. This chain's CDR3 is CASSLSSELANTGELFF. The CDR3 bases are TGTGCCAGCAGTTTAAGTAGCGAGCTCGCGAACACCGGGGAGCTGTTTTTT.

A few counts support this clonotype. The chain has TRBV5-1 and TRBJ2-7; D assignment may be TRBD1 or TRBD2 (5 bases each). The length of the CDR3 is 14 residues. V lost 0 bases, J lost 0 bases, and 7 bases lay in between. The germline V gene encodes CDR1 SGHRS and CDR2 YFSETQ. CDR3 residues: CASSLGGNSYEQYV. CDR3 DNA: TGCGCCAGCAGCTTGGGGGGGAACTCCTACGAGCAGTACGTC.

J is TRBJ2-1 and V is TRBV20-1; no firm D call. The length of the CDR3 is 13 residues. The V end lost 0 bases, the J end lost 5 bases, and 8 bases lay between the germline ends. Germline V gene sequence: CDR1 DFQATT, CDR2 SNEGSKA (reference sequence). CDR3 in DNA: TGCAGTGCTAGAGATGGGCTAAACAATGAGCAGTTCTTC. This encodes CSARDGLNNEQFF.

Of note for this clonotype: A much more abundant neighbour one base away suggests this may be a read error. The rearrangement links TRBV5-1 to TRBJ2-3; TRBD1 agrees at 10 bases. Germline V lookup: CDR1 SGHRS, CDR2 YFSETQ. The CDR3 consists of 15 residues. The CDR3 sequence is CVSSFDRGRIDTQYF. The CDR3 bases are TGCGTCAGCAGCTTCGACAGGGGGCGCATAGATACGCAGTATTTT.

This clonotype occurred many times. The rearrangement joins TRBV6-1 to TRBJ2-7; maybe TRBD1 (6 bases). This CDR3 is 14 amino acids long. Per germline, CDR1 MNHNS and CDR2 SASEGT. V lost 7 bases and J lost 3, with 16 bases in between. CDR3 bases: TGTGCCAGCAAACCCTCGACAGGCAGCTACGAGCAGTACGTC. Its translation: CASKPSTGSYEQYV.

This clonotype was detected ten times or more. V and J are TRBV4-1 and TRBJ2-7, with 12 bases fitting TRBD2. J was trimmed by 5 bases and V by 1 base; bases with no gene match: 3. From germline, CDR1 is MGHRA and CDR2 YSYEKL. CDR3 length: 15 residues. CDR3 region: CASSQGLAGGNEQYF. In nucleotides, the CDR3 is TGCGCCAGCAGCCAAGGGCTAGCGGGGGGGAACGAGCAGTACTTC.

This clonotype was seen a handful of times. This sequence joins TRBV7-6 and TRBJ2-2; tentative D call: TRBD1 (6 bases). Germline lookup yields CDR1 SGHVS and CDR2 FNYEAQ. The CDR3 runs to 12 residues. V lost 9 bases and J 4 bases, leaving 9 bases between the germline ends. The chain's CDR3 is CASTGPTGELFF. In DNA form, the CDR3 reads TGTGCCAGTACAGGGCCCACCGGGGAGCTGTTTTTT. Full variable domain (outside the CDR3, taken from reference TRBV7-6 and TRBJ2-2): GAGVSQSPRYKVTKRGQDVALRCDPISGHVSLYWYRQALGQGPEFLTYFNYEAQQDKSGLPNDRFSAERPEGSISTLTIQRTEQRDSAMYRCASTGPTGELFFGEGSRLTVL.

This clonotype was seen repeatedly, ten times or more. The gene calls are TRBV27 and TRBJ2-1, with 10 bases lining up with TRBD2. V shed 3 bases and J 8 bases; nucleotides not matched to a gene: 1. This CDR3 is built from 13 residues. Germline V gene data show CDR1 as MNHEY and CDR2 as SMNVEV (reference sequence). CDR3 amino acids: CASSFSGGYEQFF. The CDR3 DNA sequence: TGTGCCAGCAGTTTTAGCGGGGGGTATGAGCAGTTCTTC.

The sample holds many counts of this clonotype. The rearrangement uses TRBV12-3 or TRBV12-4 and TRBJ2-5; 7 positions match TRBD2. V lost 5 bases to trimming and J lost 2 bases; unmatched junction nucleotides: 11. CDR3 size: 16 residues. In nucleotides, the CDR3 is TGTGCCAGCAGTCCCCACCGAGGGCGGGGGCAAGAGACCCAGTACTTC. It is translated as CASSPHRGRGQETQYF.

The sample holds a few counts of this clonotype. The rearrangement uses TRBV13 and TRBJ2-7; D is uncertain. V shed 0 bases and J shed 1 base, with 7 bases lying between them. Germline values: CDR1 PRHDT, CDR2 FYEKMQ (reference sequence). The CDR3 runs to 14 residues. The CDR3, as DNA: TGTGCCAGCAGCTTAGGCCGGAGATCCTACGAGCAGTACTTC. Protein sequence: CASSLGRRSYEQYF.

There are many counts of this clonotype. V gene TRBV28 combines with J gene TRBJ2-5; D is unclear. Trimming took 5 bases from V and 7 from J, leaving 14 bases between them. Germline-derived CDR1 and CDR2 are MDHEN and SYDVKM. The CDR3 has 13 amino acids. CDR3 sequence reads: CASSMHSGRTQYF. CDR3 DNA sequence: TGTGCCAGCAGTATGCACTCCGGTCGGACCCAGTACTTC. Looking up the rest from reference TRBV28 and TRBJ2-5 gives the full variable domain: DVKVTQSSRYLVKRTGEKVFLECVQDMDHENMFWYRQDPGLGLRLIYFSYDVKMKEKGDIPEGYSVSREKKERFSLILESASTNQTSMYLCASSMHSGRTQYFGPGTRLLVL.

V gene TRBV12-3 or TRBV12-4 combines with J gene TRBJ2-6, with a weak D call TRBD1 (5 bases). V was shortened by 8 bases and J by 11 bases, with 22 bases between the two germline ends. CDR3 length: 15 residues. As DNA, the CDR3 is TGTGCCAGCTCCAAACAGGTCACTGGGGCACACGTCCTGACTTTC. Translation gives CASSKQVTGAHVLTF.

The gene calls are TRBV29-1 and TRBJ2-6; D not resolved. The germline V gene encodes CDR1 SQVTM and CDR2 ANQGSEA. This CDR3 contains 14 residues. The germline V and J ends were trimmed by 1 base and 3 bases, with 7 bases remaining between them. The CDR3 nucleotides are TGCAGCGTTGAAGGAACGAGTGGGGCCAACGTCCTGACTTTC. This gives the protein CSVEGTSGANVLTF.

As concerns this clonotype: A much larger clone lies one base from this, so it may be a read error. This rearrangement joins TRBV2 to TRBJ1-1; D may be TRBD1 (5 bases). CDR3 size: 12 residues. CDR1 and CDR2 from the germline V gene are SNHLY and FYNNEI. Trimming shortened V by 8 bases and J by 5 bases, and 12 bases separated the two germline ends. The CDR3 DNA sequence: TGTGCCAGCGGGGCCCAGAAAACTGAAGCTTTCTTT. Amino acids: CASGAQKTEAFF.

This clonotype was detected ten times or more. V gene TRBV6-1 combines with J gene TRBJ2-7; D is unresolved. Germline V gene lookup returns CDR1 MNHNS and CDR2 SASEGT. With 5 bases removed from V and 0 bases from J, the gap between germline ends came to 5 bases. The CDR3 spans 12 residues. Here the CDR3 DNA reads TGTGCCAGCAGTTGGAACTCCTACGAGCAGTACGTC. The encoded protein is CASSWNSYEQYV.

This clonotype occurred a few times. The chain joins TRBV4-1 to TRBJ2-7, with D perhaps TRBD1 (6 bases). Trimming took off 0 bases at V and 5 bases at J, with 23 bases between the two ends. This CDR3 has 18 amino acids. Germline V gene lookup returns CDR1 MGHRA and CDR2 YSYEKL. CDR3 in amino acids: CASSQDVVGSGEGNEQYF. Written as DNA, the CDR3 is TGCGCCAGCAGCCAAGATGTGGTGGGATCAGGGGAAGGGAACGAGCAGTACTTC.

There are many counts of this clonotype. This chain links TRBV5-1 with TRBJ2-5; 8 nucleotides align to TRBD1. Trimming at V came to 3 bases and at J to 5 bases, leaving 6 bases not matched to a gene. This CDR3 has 14 residues. Germline V lookup: CDR1 SGHRS, CDR2 YFSETQ. The CDR3 coding sequence is TGCGCCAGCAGCTCTATGACAGGGGTGGAGACCCAGTACTTC. Protein: CASSSMTGVETQYF.

On this clonotype itself: It may be a read error: a sequence one base away is much more abundant. The chain has TRBV4-1 and TRBJ2-1; no reliable D call. The length of the CDR3 is 14 residues. Looked up from germline, CDR1 is MGHRA and CDR2 is YSYEKL. V was cut by 2 bases and J by 5 bases, with 10 bases left in between. Written as DNA, the CDR3 is TGCGCCAGCAGCCAATTTCGGTTCAACAATGAGCAGTTCTTC. It encodes CASSQFRFNNEQFF.

There are many counts of this clonotype. The rearrangement uses TRBV12-3 or TRBV12-4 and TRBJ1-5, with D perhaps TRBD1 (6 bases). CDR3 length: 14 residues. The germline V and J ends were trimmed by 4 bases and 1 base, with 8 bases remaining between them. CDR3: CASSSRGSNQPQHF. The DNA of the CDR3 is TGTGCCAGCAGTTCCAGGGGCAGCAATCAGCCCCAGCATTTT.

This clonotype was observed at least ten times. This rearrangement joins TRBV29-1 to TRBJ2-7, with D uncertain. V gave up 3 bases and J gave up 2 bases, with 8 bases separating them. This CDR3 is 12 amino acids long. Germline-derived CDR1 and CDR2 are SQVTM and ANQGSEA. The CDR3 nucleotides are TGCAGCGTTGAGTCCGGTACCTACGAGCAGTACTTC. Protein product: CSVESGTYEQYF.

This clonotype appeared a few times. This chain connects TRBV14 to TRBJ1-5, with TRBD1 as a possible D gene (5 bases). The CDR3 loop spans 13 amino acids. Germline CDR1 is SGHDN and CDR2 is FVKESK. Trimming left V 5 bases short and J 4 bases short, with 9 bases between. The DNA for the CDR3 is TGTGCCAGCAGCATGGGGGGGAATCAGCCCCAGCATTTT. It specifies CASSMGGNQPQHF.